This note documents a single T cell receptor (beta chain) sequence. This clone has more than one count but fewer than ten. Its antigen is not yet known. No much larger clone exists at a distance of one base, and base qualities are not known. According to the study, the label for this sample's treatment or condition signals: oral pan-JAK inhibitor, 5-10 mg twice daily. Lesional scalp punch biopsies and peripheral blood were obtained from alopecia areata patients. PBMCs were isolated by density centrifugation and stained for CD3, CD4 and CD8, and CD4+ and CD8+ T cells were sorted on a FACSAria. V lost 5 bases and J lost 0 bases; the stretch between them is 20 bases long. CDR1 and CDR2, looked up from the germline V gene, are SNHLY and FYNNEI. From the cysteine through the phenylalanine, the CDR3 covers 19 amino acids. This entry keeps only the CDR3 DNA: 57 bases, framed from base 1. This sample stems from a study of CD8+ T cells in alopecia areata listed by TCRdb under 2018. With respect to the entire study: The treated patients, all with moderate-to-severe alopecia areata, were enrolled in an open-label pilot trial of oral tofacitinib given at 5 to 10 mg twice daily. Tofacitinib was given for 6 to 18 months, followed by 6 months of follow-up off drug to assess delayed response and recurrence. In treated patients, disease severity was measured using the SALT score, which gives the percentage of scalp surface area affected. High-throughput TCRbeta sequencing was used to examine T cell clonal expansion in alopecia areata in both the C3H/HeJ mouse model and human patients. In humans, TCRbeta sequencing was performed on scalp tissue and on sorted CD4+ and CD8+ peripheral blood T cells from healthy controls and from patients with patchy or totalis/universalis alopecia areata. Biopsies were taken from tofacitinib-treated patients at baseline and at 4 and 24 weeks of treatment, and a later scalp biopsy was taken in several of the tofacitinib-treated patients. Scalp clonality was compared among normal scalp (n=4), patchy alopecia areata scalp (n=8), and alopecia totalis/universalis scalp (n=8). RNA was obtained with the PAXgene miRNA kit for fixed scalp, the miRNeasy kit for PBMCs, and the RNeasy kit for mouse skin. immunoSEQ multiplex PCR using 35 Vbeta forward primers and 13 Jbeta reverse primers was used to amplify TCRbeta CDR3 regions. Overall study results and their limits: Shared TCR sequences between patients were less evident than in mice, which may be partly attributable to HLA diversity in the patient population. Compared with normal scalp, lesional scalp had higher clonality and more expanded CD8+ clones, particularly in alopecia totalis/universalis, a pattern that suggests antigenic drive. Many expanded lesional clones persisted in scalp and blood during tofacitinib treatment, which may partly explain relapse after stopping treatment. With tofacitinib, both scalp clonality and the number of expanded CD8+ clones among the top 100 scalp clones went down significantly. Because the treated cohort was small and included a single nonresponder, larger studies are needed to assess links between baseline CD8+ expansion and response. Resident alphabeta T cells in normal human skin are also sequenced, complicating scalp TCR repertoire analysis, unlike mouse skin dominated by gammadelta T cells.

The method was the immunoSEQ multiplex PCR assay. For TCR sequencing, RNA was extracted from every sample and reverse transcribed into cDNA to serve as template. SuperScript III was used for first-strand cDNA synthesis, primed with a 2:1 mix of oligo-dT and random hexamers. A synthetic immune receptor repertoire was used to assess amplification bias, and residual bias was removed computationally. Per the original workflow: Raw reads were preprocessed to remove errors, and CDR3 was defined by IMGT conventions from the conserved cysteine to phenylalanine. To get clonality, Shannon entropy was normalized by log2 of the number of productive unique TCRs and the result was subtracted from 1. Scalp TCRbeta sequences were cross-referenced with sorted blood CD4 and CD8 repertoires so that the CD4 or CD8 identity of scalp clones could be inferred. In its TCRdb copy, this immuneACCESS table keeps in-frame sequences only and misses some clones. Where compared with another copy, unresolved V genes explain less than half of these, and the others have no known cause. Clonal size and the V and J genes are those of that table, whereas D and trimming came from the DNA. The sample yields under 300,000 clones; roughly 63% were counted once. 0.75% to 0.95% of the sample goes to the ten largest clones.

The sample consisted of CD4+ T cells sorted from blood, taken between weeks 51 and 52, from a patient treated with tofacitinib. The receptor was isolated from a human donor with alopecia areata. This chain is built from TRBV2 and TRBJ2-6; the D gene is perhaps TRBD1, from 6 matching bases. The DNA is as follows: TGTGCCAGCAGTAGCTTGGCGACAGGCCTTAACTCTGGGGCCAACGTCCTGACTTTC. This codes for CASSSLATGLNSGANVLTF.